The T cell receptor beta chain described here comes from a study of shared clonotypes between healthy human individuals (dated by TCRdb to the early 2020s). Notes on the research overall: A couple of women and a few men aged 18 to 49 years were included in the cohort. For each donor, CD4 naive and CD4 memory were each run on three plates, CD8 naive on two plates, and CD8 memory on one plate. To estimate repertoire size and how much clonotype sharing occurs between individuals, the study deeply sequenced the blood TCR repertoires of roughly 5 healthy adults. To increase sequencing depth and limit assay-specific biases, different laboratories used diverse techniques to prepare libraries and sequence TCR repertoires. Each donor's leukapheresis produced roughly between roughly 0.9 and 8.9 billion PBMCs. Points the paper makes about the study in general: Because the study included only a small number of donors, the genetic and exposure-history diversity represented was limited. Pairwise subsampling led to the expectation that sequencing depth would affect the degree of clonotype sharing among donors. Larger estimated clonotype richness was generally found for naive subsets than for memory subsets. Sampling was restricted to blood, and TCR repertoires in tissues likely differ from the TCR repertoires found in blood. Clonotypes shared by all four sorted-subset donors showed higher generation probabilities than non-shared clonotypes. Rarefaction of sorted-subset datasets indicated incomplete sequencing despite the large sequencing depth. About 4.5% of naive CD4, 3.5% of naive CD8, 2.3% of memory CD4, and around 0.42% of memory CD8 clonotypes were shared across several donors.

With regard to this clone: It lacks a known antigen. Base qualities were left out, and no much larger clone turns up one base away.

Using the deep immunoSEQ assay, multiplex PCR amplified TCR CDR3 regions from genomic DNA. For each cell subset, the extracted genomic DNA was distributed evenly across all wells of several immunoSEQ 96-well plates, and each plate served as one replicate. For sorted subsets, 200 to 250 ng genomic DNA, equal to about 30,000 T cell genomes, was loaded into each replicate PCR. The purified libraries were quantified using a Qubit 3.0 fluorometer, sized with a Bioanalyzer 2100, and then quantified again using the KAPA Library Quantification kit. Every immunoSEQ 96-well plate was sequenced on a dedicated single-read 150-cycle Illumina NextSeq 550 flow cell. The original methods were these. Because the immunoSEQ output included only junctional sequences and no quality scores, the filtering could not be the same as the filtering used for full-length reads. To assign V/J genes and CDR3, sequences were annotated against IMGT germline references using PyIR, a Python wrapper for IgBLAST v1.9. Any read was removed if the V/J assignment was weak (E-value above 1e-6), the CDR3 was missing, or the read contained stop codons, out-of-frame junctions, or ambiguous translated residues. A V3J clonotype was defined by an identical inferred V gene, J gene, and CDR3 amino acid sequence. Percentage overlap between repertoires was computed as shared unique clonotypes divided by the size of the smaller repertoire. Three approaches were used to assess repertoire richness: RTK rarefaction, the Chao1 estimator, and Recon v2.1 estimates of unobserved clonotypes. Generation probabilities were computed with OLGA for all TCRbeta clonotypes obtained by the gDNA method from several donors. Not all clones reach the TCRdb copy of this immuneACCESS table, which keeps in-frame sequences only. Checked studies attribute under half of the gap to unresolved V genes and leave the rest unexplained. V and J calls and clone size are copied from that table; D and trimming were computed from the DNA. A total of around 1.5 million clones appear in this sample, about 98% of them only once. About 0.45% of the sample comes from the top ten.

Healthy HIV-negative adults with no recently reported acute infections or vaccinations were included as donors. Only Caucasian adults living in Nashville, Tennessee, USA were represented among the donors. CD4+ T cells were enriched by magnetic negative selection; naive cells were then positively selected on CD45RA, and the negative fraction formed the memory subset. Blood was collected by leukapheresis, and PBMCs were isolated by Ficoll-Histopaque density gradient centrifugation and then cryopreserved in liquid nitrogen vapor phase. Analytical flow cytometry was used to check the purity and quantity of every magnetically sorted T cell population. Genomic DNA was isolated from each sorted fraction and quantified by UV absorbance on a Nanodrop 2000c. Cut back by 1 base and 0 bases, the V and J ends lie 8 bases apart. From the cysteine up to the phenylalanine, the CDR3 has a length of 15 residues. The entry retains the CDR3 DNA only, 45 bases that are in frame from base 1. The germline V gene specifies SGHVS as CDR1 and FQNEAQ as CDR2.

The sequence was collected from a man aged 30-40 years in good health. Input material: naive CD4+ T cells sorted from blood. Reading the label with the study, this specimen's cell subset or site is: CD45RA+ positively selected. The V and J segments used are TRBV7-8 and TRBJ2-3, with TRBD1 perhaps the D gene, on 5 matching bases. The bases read TGTGCCAGCAGCTTAGGGGGCCCTAGCACAGATACGCAGTATTTT. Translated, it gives CASSLGGPSTDTQYF. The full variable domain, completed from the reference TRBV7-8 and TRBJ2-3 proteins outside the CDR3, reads GAGVSQSPRYKVAKRGQDVALRCDPISGHVSLFWYQQALGQGPEFLTYFQNEAQLDKSGLPSDRFFAERPEGSVSTLKIQRTQQEDSAVYLCASSLGGPSTDTQYFGPGTRLTVL.